Below, 27 T cell receptor beta chains from the same sample are listed, as sequenced in a study of T cell repertoires in cytomegalovirus infection. TCRdb used MiXCR to reprocess the reads, holding one entry per CDR3 protein. The table records tens of thousands of distinct CDR3 sequences, 20% to 25% of them present only once. Their specific antigens are unknown. This material consisted of CD8+ T cells from cultured PBMCs, taken from culture after CMV antigen stimulation. The receptors shown here come from a human donor in good health (CMV status not recorded). Some clones in this sample may be carry-over from other donors' samples.

This clonotype appeared a few times. This chain connects TRBV7-9 to TRBJ1-1; TRBD1 matches at 8 bases. The CDR3 has 14 amino acids. The V and J ends lost 4 bases and 4 bases, in that order; junction bases with no gene match: 5. CDR1 and CDR2 (germline): SEHNR, FQNEAQ (reference sequence). CDR3 in DNA: TGTGCCAGCAGCTCGACAGGGGATCGCACTGAAGCTTTCTTT. Its translation: CASSSTGDRTEAFF.

V usage is TRBV7-3 and J usage is TRBJ1-1; no clear D. Germline CDR1 reads SGHTA; CDR2 reads FQGTGA. The CDR3 contains 13 residues. Trimming removed 5 bases at V and 5 bases at J, with 12 bases between. The CDR3 DNA reads TGTGCCAGCAGCCCATTTTTAGGTACTGAAGCTTTCTTT. It codes for CASSPFLGTEAFF. The full variable domain, rest sourced from reference TRBV7-3 and TRBJ1-1, is GAGVSQTPSNKVTEKGKYVELRCDPISGHTALYWYRQSLGQGPEFLIYFQGTGAADDSGLPNDRFFAVRPEGSVSTLKIQRTERGDSAVYLCASSPFLGTEAFFGQGTRLTVV.

This chain connects TRBV12-3 or TRBV12-4 to TRBJ1-5; maybe TRBD1 (5 bases). Trimming removed 5 bases from V and 0 bases from J, with 17 bases in between. The CDR3 sequence is 17 residues long. The CDR3 nucleotides read TGTGCCAGCAGTCCGGACATGGGGGTTTATAGCAATCAGCCCCAGCATTTT. Translated, it gives CASSPDMGVYSNQPQHF.

This clonotype occurred a few times. The V gene is TRBV7-9, the J gene TRBJ2-7; 7 nucleotides match TRBD2. The CDR3 spans 18 residues. V was clipped by 1 base and J by 3 bases; unmatched bases: 15. In germline, CDR1 is SEHNR, CDR2 FQNEAQ (reference sequence). The CDR3 DNA sequence: TGTGCCAGCAGCTTAGAGGTCCGAGGGAGGGCCACGCTCTACGAGCAGTACTTC. This sequence encodes CASSLEVRGRATLYEQYF.

This rearrangement joins TRBV29-1 to TRBJ1-2, with D unclear. Trimming took 2 bases from V and 8 from J, leaving 9 bases between them. Germline V gene data show CDR1 as SQVTM and CDR2 as ANQGSEA. The CDR3 has 11 amino acids. CDR3 DNA: TGCAGCGTTGAAACTCGTGGCGGCTACACCTTC. This translates into CSVETRGGYTF.

This clonotype has only a few counts. The chain couples TRBV7-2 to TRBJ2-3, with D possibly TRBD1 on 5 matching bases. Germline CDR1 is SGHTA and CDR2 is FQGNSA. The CDR3 is 17 amino acids. V was cut by 5 bases and J by 0 bases, with 18 bases left in between. CDR3 loop: CASSRSSRGYSTDTQYF. The CDR3 region has the DNA TGTGCCAGCAGCCGTTCATCTAGGGGCTATAGCACAGATACGCAGTATTTT.

This clonotype was detected a few times. This sequence joins TRBV5-6 and TRBJ1-1, with TRBD1 as a possible D gene (5 bases). The germline V gene encodes CDR1 SGHDT and CDR2 YYEEEE. V lost 3 bases, J lost 0 bases, and 12 bases lay in between. This CDR3 is built from 15 residues. This chain's CDR3 is CASSYAGLLNTEAFF. The CDR3 DNA sequence: TGTGCCAGCAGCTATGCGGGACTGCTGAACACTGAAGCTTTCTTT.

The chain uses TRBV7-9 and TRBJ1-4, with 7 bases identical to TRBD1. The CDR3 has 12 amino acids. V shed 4 bases, J shed 8 bases, and the junction held 1 base outside the gene matches. Germline V CDR1 and CDR2: SEHNR, FQNEAQ (reference sequence). In DNA form, the CDR3 reads TGTGCCAGCAGCTCGGACAGGGAAAAACTGTTTTTT. Protein sequence: CASSSDREKLFF. Full variable domain (rest looked up from reference TRBV7-9 and TRBJ1-4): DTGVSQNPRHKITKRGQNVTFRCDPISEHNRLYWYRQTLGQGPEFLTYFQNEAQLEKSRLLSDRFSAERPKGSFSTLEIQRTEQGDSAMYLCASSSDREKLFFGSGTQLSVL.

The CDR3 reads CASSYLGQGAFGTEAFF. The CDR3 DNA reads TGTGCCAGCAGTTACTTAGGACAGGGGGCTTTTGGAACTGAAGCTTTCTTT. The rearrangement uses TRBV6-6 and TRBJ1-1, with 11 bases aligning to TRBD1. V dropped 1 base and J dropped 5; count of bases not matched to a gene: 9. CDR1 is MNHNY and CDR2 is SVGAGI in the germline V gene (reference sequence). CDR3 size: 17 residues.

This clonotype was recorded a few times. The rearrangement joins TRBV7-2 to TRBJ1-6; D uncertain. The CDR3 is made up of 19 amino acids. Germline CDR1 reads SGHTA; CDR2 reads FQGNSA. V lost 4 bases, J lost 5 bases, and 24 bases lay in between. The CDR3: CASSSGRGAAQTDNSPLHF. The CDR3 nucleotides read TGTGCCAGCAGCTCCGGGCGGGGTGCGGCCCAAACAGATAATTCACCCCTCCACTTT.

V gene TRBV15 combines with J gene TRBJ2-7; possibly TRBD2 for D (6 bases). Germline CDR1 reads LNHNV; CDR2 reads YYDKDF (reference sequence). V dropped 1 base and J dropped 2 bases, with 15 bases sitting between them. This CDR3 has 16 amino acids. The CDR3 is CATSRVPGLRPYEQYF. The CDR3 region has the DNA TGTGCCACCAGCAGAGTCCCGGGACTCCGGCCCTACGAGCAGTACTTC.

V gene TRBV7-2 combines with J gene TRBJ1-5; D uncertain. Looked up from germline, CDR1 is SGHTA and CDR2 is FQGNSA. The germline V and J ends were trimmed by 5 bases and 2 bases, with 16 bases remaining between them. This CDR3 spans 16 amino acids. The CDR3 spells CASSALLVFGNQPQHF. CDR3 nucleotide sequence: TGTGCCAGCAGCGCCCTGCTGGTATTTGGCAATCAGCCCCAGCATTTT. Filled out from reference TRBV7-2 and TRBJ1-5, the complete variable domain reads GAGVSQSPSNKVTEKGKDVELRCDPISGHTALYWYRQSLGQGLEFLIYFQGNSAPDKSGLPSDRFSAERTGGSVSTLTIQRTQQEDSAVYLCASSALLVFGNQPQHFGDGTRLSIL.

This chain connects TRBV4-1 to TRBJ2-7, with 7 bases aligning to TRBD1. Trimming cost V 0 bases and J 7 bases; bases outside gene matches: 3. The germline V gene encodes CDR1 MGHRA and CDR2 YSYEKL. This CDR3 has 13 amino acids. The CDR3 DNA reads TGCGCCAGCAGCCAAGAGGGACAGCGAGAGCAGTACTTC. Translating it yields CASSQEGQREQYF.

In its sample, this clonotype was seen once. J is TRBJ1-1 and V is TRBV6-1; the D is unclear. Germline CDR1 is MNHNS and CDR2 is SASEGT. This CDR3 spans 16 amino acids. V lost 0 bases to trimming and J lost 5 bases, with 16 bases between them. This chain's CDR3 is CASSEALGSQRTEAFF. In nucleotides, the CDR3 is TGTGCCAGCAGTGAAGCGCTTGGCAGCCAGCGGACTGAAGCTTTCTTT.

This clonotype has a handful of counts. V is TRBV11-2 and J is TRBJ2-2; D ambiguous. The CDR3 is 14 amino acids. Germline loops: CDR1 SGHAT, CDR2 FQNNGV. V lost 8 bases and J 2 bases, leaving 12 bases between the germline ends. The CDR3 loop is CASRKESNTGELFF. The CDR3 DNA is TGTGCCAGCCGGAAAGAATCCAACACCGGGGAGCTGTTTTTT.

This clonotype appeared a few times. The genes are TRBV7-9 and TRBJ2-1; D unresolved. There are 17 residues in the CDR3. The V gene lost 3 bases and the J gene lost 1 base, with 16 bases spanning the gap. Germline CDR1 is SEHNR and CDR2 is FQNEAQ (reference sequence). CDR3 sequence reads: CASSFPSLTPSYNEQFF. The DNA of the CDR3 is TGTGCCAGCAGCTTCCCCTCACTTACTCCTTCCTACAATGAGCAGTTCTTC.

This clonotype was found a few times. The chain is built from TRBV6-5 and TRBJ2-3; 8 positions match TRBD1. CDR3 length equals 15 residues. The germline CDR1 and CDR2 sequences are MNHEY and SVGAGI. V shed 5 bases and J 0 bases; nucleotides not matched to a gene: 4. The CDR3 DNA reads as TGTGCCAGCAGTGTCCGGGACAGGAGCACAGATACGCAGTATTTT. Its protein product is CASSVRDRSTDTQYF.

This clonotype has just a few counts. The gene calls are TRBV7-8 and TRBJ1-2; the D is unclear. Trimming pared 3 bases from V and 1 base from J, leaving 6 bases between. Looked up from germline, CDR1 is SGHVS and CDR2 is FQNEAQ. The CDR3 length is 13 residues. The CDR3 DNA sequence: TGTGCCAGCAGCTTTCGCAGTAACTATGGCTACACCTTC. Protein: CASSFRSNYGYTF. Variable domain in full (rest from reference TRBV7-8 and TRBJ1-2): GAGVSQSPRYKVAKRGQDVALRCDPISGHVSLFWYQQALGQGPEFLTYFQNEAQLDKSGLPSDRFFAERPEGSVSTLKIQRTQQEDSAVYLCASSFRSNYGYTFGSGTRLTVV.

This rearrangement joins TRBV6-2 or TRBV6-3 to TRBJ1-6, with 9 positions matching TRBD1. Germline trimming cut 0 bases from V and 10 bases from J; bases unmatched to any gene: 1. The CDR3 covers 14 residues. Germline V CDR1 and CDR2: MNHEY, SVGEGT. CDR3 protein: CASSYSGQGSPLHF. CDR3 DNA: TGTGCCAGCAGTTACTCGGGACAGGGATCACCCCTCCACTTT.

V is TRBV7-8 and J is TRBJ2-7; D gene unclear. V was cut by 1 base and J by 3 bases, with 10 bases left in between. The germline V gene encodes CDR1 SGHVS and CDR2 FQNEAQ. The CDR3 spans 14 residues. The CDR3 nucleotides are TGTGCCAGCAGCTTAGAGTTGGCAGTCTACGAGCAGTACTTC. This encodes CASSLELAVYEQYF.

This chain joins TRBV12-3 or TRBV12-4 and TRBJ2-1, with D unclear. Trimming left V 6 bases short and J 3 bases short, with 9 bases between. This CDR3 contains 13 residues. CDR3 amino acids: CASSPLIYNEQFF. In DNA, the CDR3 is TGTGCCAGCAGCCCCTTGATCTACAATGAGCAGTTCTTC.

The rearrangement links TRBV19 to TRBJ1-1; D call uncertain. Trimming removed 3 bases from V and 4 bases from J, with 12 bases in between. Looked up from germline, CDR1 is LNHDA and CDR2 is SQIVND (reference sequence). The CDR3 sequence is 14 residues long. The CDR3 nucleotides read TGTGCCAGTAGTATCCTAGTGGGCGGCACTGAAGCTTTCTTT. Translation gives CASSILVGGTEAFF.

The rearrangement uses TRBV27 and TRBJ1-6; 7 bases are a match to TRBD1. The V and J ends lost 6 bases and 2 bases, in that order; junction bases with no gene match: 7. Germline CDR1 reads MNHEY; CDR2 reads SMNVEV (reference sequence). The length of the CDR3 is 16 residues. CDR3 nucleotide sequence: TGTGCCAGCAGGCTACAGGGGATCACCTATAATTCACCCCTCCACTTT. It specifies CASRLQGITYNSPLHF.

The rearrangement uses TRBV7-3 and TRBJ2-7; 8 bases are shared with TRBD2. Germline-derived CDR1 and CDR2 are SGHTA and FQGTGA. Unmatched junction bases numbered 12, after V lost 5 bases and J lost 3 bases. This CDR3 spans 16 amino acids. In DNA, the CDR3 is TGTGCCAGCAGCCCCACGGGGGGGCAGCTTGGCTACGAGCAGTACTTC. It encodes CASSPTGGQLGYEQYF.

The genes are TRBV24-1 and TRBJ2-5; a possible D gene is TRBD1 (6 bases). V dropped 4 bases and J dropped 5 bases, with 16 bases sitting between them. In germline, CDR1 is KGHDR, CDR2 SFDVKD. The CDR3 covers 15 residues. Written as DNA, the CDR3 is TGTGCCACCAGTGACCGCGACAGGTACGACGAGACCCAGTACTTC. Translating it yields CATSDRDRYDETQYF.

This clonotype has just a few counts. The chain is built from TRBV11-2 and TRBJ1-1; D uncertain. The V gene lost 3 bases and the J gene lost 0 bases, with 8 bases spanning the gap. Germline loops: CDR1 SGHAT, CDR2 FQNNGV. This CDR3 contains 14 residues. The chain's CDR3 is CASSFSRMNTEAFF. For the CDR3, the DNA is TGTGCCAGCAGCTTCTCCCGCATGAACACTGAAGCTTTCTTT.

This clonotype was observed a few times. This chain uses TRBV27 with TRBJ2-7; weak D call: TRBD2 (5 bases). Trimming cost V 4 bases and J 6 bases, with 10 bases left between them. Germline V CDR1 and CDR2: MNHEY, SMNVEV (reference sequence). The CDR3 has 12 amino acids. The chain's CDR3 is CASSSARGEQYF. In nucleotides, the CDR3 is TGTGCCAGCAGTTCCGCCCGGGGCGAGCAGTACTTC.